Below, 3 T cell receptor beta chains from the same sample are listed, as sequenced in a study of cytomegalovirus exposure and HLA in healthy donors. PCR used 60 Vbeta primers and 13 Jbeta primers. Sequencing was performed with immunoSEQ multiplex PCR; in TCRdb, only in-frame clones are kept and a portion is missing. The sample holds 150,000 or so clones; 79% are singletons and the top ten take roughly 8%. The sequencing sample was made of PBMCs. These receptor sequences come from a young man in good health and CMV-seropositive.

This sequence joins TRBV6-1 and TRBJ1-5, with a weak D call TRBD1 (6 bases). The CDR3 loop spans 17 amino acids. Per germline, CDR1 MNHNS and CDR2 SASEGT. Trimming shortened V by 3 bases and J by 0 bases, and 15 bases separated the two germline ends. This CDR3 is CASSEGGASYSNQPQHF. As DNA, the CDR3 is TGTGCCAGCAGTGAGGGGGGGGCATCTTATAGCAATCAGCCCCAGCATTTT.

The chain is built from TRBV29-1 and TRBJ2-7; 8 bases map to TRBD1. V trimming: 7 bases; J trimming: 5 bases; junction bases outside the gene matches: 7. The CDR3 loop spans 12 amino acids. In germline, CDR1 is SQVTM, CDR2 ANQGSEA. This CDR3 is CSARTGSHEQYF. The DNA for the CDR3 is TGCAGCGCCCGGACAGGGTCCCACGAGCAGTACTTC.

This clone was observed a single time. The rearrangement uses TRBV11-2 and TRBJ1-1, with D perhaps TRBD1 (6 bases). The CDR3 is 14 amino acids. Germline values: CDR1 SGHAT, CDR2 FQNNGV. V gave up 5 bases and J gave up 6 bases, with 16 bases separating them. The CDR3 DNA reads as TGTGCCAGCAGCCAAGACAGGACCACTTCTGAAGCTTTCTTT. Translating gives CASSQDRTTSEAFF. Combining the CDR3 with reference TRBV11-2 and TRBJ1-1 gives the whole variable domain EAGVAQSPRYKIIEKRQSVAFWCNPISGHATLYWYQQILGQGPKLLIQFQNNGVVDDSQLPKDRFSAERLKGVDSTLKIQPAKLEDSAVYLCASSQDRTTSEAFFGQGTRLTVV.